The 15 T cell receptor beta chains below all came from one sample that was sequenced in a study of metastatic and nonmetastatic thyroid tumors. None of the patients had undergone any treatment ahead of thyroid surgery. With MiXCR, TCRdb reprocessed the PCR reads. The sample comprises around 19,000 clones, roughly a sixth of which are singletons, and 8% to 13% rests with the top ten. Sequenced material: tumor tissue. The source is a female donor with papillary thyroid cancer or a benign thyroid nodule (not recorded which). Some clones in this sample may be carry-over from other donors' samples.

The table lists this clone with many counts. V gene TRBV14 combines with J gene TRBJ1-1; weak D call: TRBD1 (6 bases). Per germline, CDR1 SGHDN and CDR2 FVKESK. CDR3 length equals 13 residues. V was trimmed by 4 bases and J by 2 bases, leaving 8 bases between them. The CDR3 coding sequence is TGTGCCAGCAGCCTAGGGGGAAACACTGAAGCTTTCTTT. Protein product: CASSLGGNTEAFF.

The chain recombines TRBV28 with TRBJ2-7, with no clear D. Germline CDR1 reads MDHEN; CDR2 reads SYDVKM. This CDR3 spans 13 amino acids. Trimming took off 7 bases at V and 2 bases at J, with 12 bases between the two ends. The CDR3 coding sequence is TGTGCCAGCATTTTGTTGGTTCCCTACGAGCAGTACTTC. This encodes CASILLVPYEQYF.

This clone occurred many times. In DNA, the CDR3 is TGTGCCAGCTCACCAAAACCAGGGGCCCAGTTTGGACACAATGAAAAACTGTTTTTT. Its protein is CASSPKPGAQFGHNEKLFF. This rearrangement joins TRBV18 to TRBJ1-4; TRBD1 is a possible D gene (6 bases). The CDR3 contains 19 residues. V was shortened by 2 bases and J by 5 bases, with 24 bases between the two germline ends. Germline V CDR1 and CDR2: KGHSH, LQKENI.

This clone was observed many times. The chain combines TRBV20-1 with TRBJ2-7; no firm D call. V was cut by 0 bases and J by 0 bases, with 9 bases left in between. The germline CDR1 and CDR2 sequences are DFQATT and SNEGSKA (reference sequence). There are 14 residues in the CDR3. CDR3 residues: CSARDPTSSYEQYF. DNA for the CDR3: TGCAGTGCTAGAGACCCGACATCCTCCTACGAGCAGTACTTC.

This clone was seen repeatedly, ten times or more. The chain carries TRBV20-1 and TRBJ1-2; 10 bases agree with TRBD1. This CDR3 has 13 residues. V lost 2 bases, J lost 5 bases, and 2 bases stayed unmatched. The V gene's germline CDR1 is DFQATT and CDR2 SNEGSKA (reference sequence). The CDR3 DNA reads as TGCAGTGCTAGATGGGACAGGGGATATGGCTACACCTTC. It codes for CSARWDRGYGYTF.

This clone was observed many times. V gene TRBV10-3 combines with J gene TRBJ2-7; tentatively, D is TRBD1 or TRBD2 (5 bases each). V gave up 2 bases and J gave up 2 bases, with 10 bases separating them. The V gene's germline CDR1 is ENHRY and CDR2 SYGVKD. This CDR3 has 14 amino acids. CDR3 DNA sequence: TGTGCCATCAGTGAGCCGAGGGGTCCCTACGAGCAGTACTTC. Protein product: CAISEPRGPYEQYF.

This clone was observed many times. The V and J genes are TRBV12-3 or TRBV12-4 and TRBJ2-5; TRBD2 matches at 8 bases. The V and J ends lost 4 bases and 1 base, in that order; junction bases with no gene match: 8. The CDR3 has 16 amino acids. CDR3 sequence reads: CASSSRGGVSQETQYF. The CDR3 nucleotides read TGTGCCAGCAGTTCTCGGGGGGGGGTTTCCCAAGAGACCCAGTACTTC.

The V call is TRBV11-2, the J call TRBJ2-7; 11 bases agree with TRBD1. The germline gives CDR1 SGHAT, CDR2 FQNNGV. J was trimmed by 6 bases and V by 2 bases; bases with no gene match: 12. The CDR3 is 17 amino acids. Here the CDR3 DNA reads TGTGCCAGCAGCTTAAACTCCGGGACAGGGGGATGGAGCGAGCAGTACTTC. Protein product: CASSLNSGTGGWSEQYF.

This clone was observed at least ten times. V gene TRBV7-9 combines with J gene TRBJ2-1, with a possible D match to TRBD1 (5 bases). Trimming took 3 bases from V and 6 from J, leaving 12 bases between them. The germline gives CDR1 SEHNR, CDR2 FQNEAQ (reference sequence). The CDR3 is 14 residues long. The CDR3 nucleotides read TGTGCCAGCAGCTTTTACAGCCAGGGCAATGAGCAGTTCTTC. Encoded protein: CASSFYSQGNEQFF. The whole variable domain, remainder taken from reference TRBV7-9 and TRBJ2-1, is DTGVSQNPRHKITKRGQNVTFRCDPISEHNRLYWYRQTLGQGPEFLTYFQNEAQLEKSRLLSDRFSAERPKGSFSTLEIQRTEQGDSAMYLCASSFYSQGNEQFFGPGTRLTVL.

This clone was seen repeatedly, ten times or more. The chain combines TRBV4-1 with TRBJ2-7; possibly TRBD1 for D (6 bases). CDR1 and CDR2 from the germline V gene are MGHRA and YSYEKL. Trimming cost V 1 base and J 9 bases, with 19 bases left between them. This CDR3 has 15 residues. The CDR3 loop reads CASSQGWNRARGQYF. CDR3 in DNA: TGCGCCAGCAGCCAAGGATGGAACAGGGCAAGGGGGCAGTACTTC.

This clone was detected only a few times. It is likely a read error, because the conserved phenylalanine at the end of the CDR3 is missing. V is TRBV5-1 and J is TRBJ1-2; 8 nucleotides match TRBD1. The CDR3 runs 13 residues. CDR1 SGHRS and CDR2 YFSETQ come from the germline V gene. Trimming cost V 5 bases and J 10 bases; bases outside gene matches: 10. The CDR3 here is CASSSGTGKVYTS. CDR3 nucleotide sequence: TGCGCCAGCAGTTCCGGGACAGGAAAGGTCTACACCTCC.

There are many counts of this clone. V gene TRBV18 combines with J gene TRBJ1-5; D is unclear. CDR3 length equals 12 residues. From germline, CDR1 is KGHSH and CDR2 LQKENI. Trimming took off 6 bases at V and 5 bases at J, with 8 bases between the two ends. Here the CDR3 DNA reads TGTGCCAGCTCGTCAACGGATCAGCCCCAGCATTTT. Translation gives CASSSTDQPQHF.

This clone was counted at least ten times. The chain links TRBV7-9 to TRBJ1-5, with no clear D. V lost 5 bases, J lost 7 bases, and 12 bases lay in between. The CDR3 spans 13 residues. Germline values: CDR1 SEHNR, CDR2 FQNEAQ (reference sequence). For the CDR3, the DNA is TGTGCCAGCAGCGCAGTATCTAACCAGCCCCAGCATTTT. Translated: CASSAVSNQPQHF.

At least ten counts were recorded for this clone. A single base separates this from a much larger clone, so it may be a read error. The chain is built from TRBV7-9 and TRBJ2-2, with D perhaps assigned TRBD1 or TRBD2 (6 bases each). Germline V lookup: CDR1 SEHNR, CDR2 FQNEAQ (reference sequence). The CDR3 extends over 12 amino acids. Here the CDR3 DNA reads TGTGCCAGCAGCTTAGGGGGGGCAGAGCGGTTTTTT. Translation: CASSLGGAERFF. The entire variable domain, with the rest obtained from reference TRBV7-9 and TRBJ2-2, is as follows: DTGVSQNPRHKITKRGQNVTFRCDPISEHNRLYWYRQTLGQGPEFLTYFQNEAQLEKSRLLSDRFSAERPKGSFSTLEIQRTEQGDSAMYLCASSLGGAERFFGEGSRLTVL.

As to this clone: One junction end does not reproduce the germline sequence, and a read error may be involved. The chain couples TRBV6-2 or TRBV6-3 to TRBJ1-6; D is perhaps TRBD1 (5 bases). The CDR3 consists of 16 residues. The germline gives CDR1 MNHEY, CDR2 SVGEGT. DNA for the CDR3: TGTTCCAGCAGTTACCCGACAGTGGGGTGGCTTTCACCCCTCCACTTT. This codes for CSSSYPTVGWLSPLHF.